The sequence of this T cell receptor beta chain was determined in a study of blood T cell repertoires in COVID-19. Study summary: From the United States, Italy and Spain came samples of acute and convalescent COVID-19. PBMCs, B-cell-depleted T cells, or T cells provided the cDNA or gDNA that made up the material.

Methods used by the authors: Reference gene primer amplification yielded estimated nucleated cell counts. The data were produced by immunoSEQ multiplex PCR, yet TCRdb's version contains in-frame clones alone and is incomplete. The DNA was the basis for D and trimming; V, J and clone size are from that table. The repertoire includes approximately 160,000 clones, 70% to 85% of them detected once, and 1.2% sits in the top ten. The CDR3 has 13 residues. V was pared by 2 bases and J by 5 bases, with 10 bases between. Germline V gene sequence: CDR1 SGHNT, CDR2 YENEEA. Input material: peripheral blood. The clonotype originates from a man aged 60 to 75 who had recovered from COVID-19. This chain connects TRBV11-3 to TRBJ2-7, with a tentative D call TRBD2 (7 bases). CDR3 nucleotide sequence: TGTGCCAGCAGCTTACGGGGGGCAAACGAGCAGTACTTC. This gives the protein CASSLRGANEQYF.